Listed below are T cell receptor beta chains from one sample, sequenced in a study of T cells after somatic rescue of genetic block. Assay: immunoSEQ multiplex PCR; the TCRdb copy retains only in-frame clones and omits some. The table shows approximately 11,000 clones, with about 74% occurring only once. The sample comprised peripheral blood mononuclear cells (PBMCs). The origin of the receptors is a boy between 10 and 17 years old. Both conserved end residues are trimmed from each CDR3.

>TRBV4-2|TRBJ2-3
ASSQDMQSSTDTQY
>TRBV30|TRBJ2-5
AWSVEIRVETQY
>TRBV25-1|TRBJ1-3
ASSETRQPLSGNTIY
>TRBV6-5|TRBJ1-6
ASSYSGLNSPLH
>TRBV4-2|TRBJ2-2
ASSQAGDRINTGELF
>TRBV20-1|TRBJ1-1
SARDLVEAF
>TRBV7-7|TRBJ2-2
ASSSENTGELF
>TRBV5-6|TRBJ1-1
ASSFRDRGPVDTEAF
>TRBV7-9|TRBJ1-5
ASSLGGNGNQPQH
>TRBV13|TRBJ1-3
ASTSFHSGNTIY
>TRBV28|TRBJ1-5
ASRETGSYNQPQH
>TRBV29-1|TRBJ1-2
SVEDRFNYGYT
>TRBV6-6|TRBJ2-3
ASSRTGTGETDTQY
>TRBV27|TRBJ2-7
ASSLGQALPRYEQY
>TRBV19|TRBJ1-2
ASSTVRAYGYT
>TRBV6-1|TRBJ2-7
ASSDWRGNRGPGYEQY
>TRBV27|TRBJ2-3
ASSPTSGRANTQY
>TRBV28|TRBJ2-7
ASSSSGLSVSYEQY
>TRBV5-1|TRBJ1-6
AIYDRGLYNSPLH
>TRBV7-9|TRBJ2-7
ASSLSLSSRYEQY
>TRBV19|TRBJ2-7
ASSIDYATAYGEQY
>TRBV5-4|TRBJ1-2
ASSLPSVSYT
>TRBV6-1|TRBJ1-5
ASPGLQFRPQH
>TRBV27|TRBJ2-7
ASSPRRGYTYEQY
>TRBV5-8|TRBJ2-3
ASRGIGGSTDTQY
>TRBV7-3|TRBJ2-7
ASSLGPTPRNEQY
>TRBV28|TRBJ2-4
ASSLSGRGHLNIQY
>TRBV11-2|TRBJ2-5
ASSRDQTQY
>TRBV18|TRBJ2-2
ASSLAGYNTGELF
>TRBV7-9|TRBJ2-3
ASSPTSISTNTQY
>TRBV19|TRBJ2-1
ASSGLGSDRGRFTSIEQF
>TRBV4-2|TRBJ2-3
ASSQDSPDTQY
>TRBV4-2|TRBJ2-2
ASSQGPSGGNTGELF
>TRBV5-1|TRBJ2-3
ASSLALDRGRDTQY
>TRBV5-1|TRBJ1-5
ASSLYGLNQPQH
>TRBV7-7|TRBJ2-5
ASSSWSQETQY
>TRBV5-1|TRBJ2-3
ASSFWGGPDTQY